Listed below are T cell receptor beta chains from one sample, sequenced in a study of blood T cell repertoires in COVID-19. The assay was immunoSEQ multiplex PCR, and TCRdb's table has in-frame clones only and misses some. The data contain fewer than 60,000 clones, about four fifths of them singletons. Sequencing was done on a sample of peripheral blood. The receptors originated from a man between 65 and 85 years old with active COVID-19. Both conserved end residues are part of each CDR3. D genes are given only for firm matches. The size of a clone is reported for some rows only, either as once, few or many, or as a class for expanded clones.

d_gene	v_gene	abundance	j_gene	CDR3nt	CDR3aa
-	TRBV19	-	TRBJ1-1	TGTGCCAGTAGTATAGGACAGGCAATGAACACTGAAGCTTTCTTT	CASSIGQAMNTEAFF
TRBD1	TRBV5-6	-	TRBJ1-6	TGTGCCAGCAGCCCGCGACGAGGCAGGGGGGCGTATAATTCACCCCTCCACTTT	CASSPRRGRGAYNSPLHF
-	TRBV6-6	once	TRBJ2-7	TGTGCCAGCAGTTACGGGTCGGGAACTACCTACGAGCAGTACTTC	CASSYGSGTTYEQYF
TRBD1	TRBV11-2	few	TRBJ2-5	TGTGCCAGCAGCTTAGTCTTAGGGGGCGGCTTCGGCGATGGGACCCAGTACTTC	CASSLVLGGGFGDGTQYF
TRBD1	TRBV5-1	-	TRBJ2-7	TGCGCCAGCAGCTTAGGACAGGGTGGGTTCGAGCAGTACTTC	CASSLGQGGFEQYF
TRBD1	TRBV29-1	-	TRBJ1-1	TGCAGCGTTCTCGGACAGGGCCAGTTTACTGAAGCTTTCTTT	CSVLGQGQFTEAFF
-	TRBV28	few	TRBJ2-7	TGTGCCAGCAGACCGGGACAAACCTACGAGCAGTACTTC	CASRPGQTYEQYF
TRBD1	TRBV2	-	TRBJ2-7	TGTGCCAGCAGCGGACAGGGTCTGGACGAGCAGTACTTC	CASSGQGLDEQYF
-	TRBV4-3	-	TRBJ2-3	TGCGCCAGCAGCCAAGAGCAGACAGATACGCAGTATTTT	CASSQEQTDTQYF
TRBD2	TRBV3-1/TRBV3-2	-	TRBJ2-2	TGTGCCAGCACCCCGGGGGGACCCACCGGGGAGCTGTTTTTT	CASTPGGPTGELFF
-	TRBV19	-	TRBJ1-2	TGTGCCAGTAGTATCGCTAACTATGGCTACACCTTC	CASSIANYGYTF
TRBD1	TRBV15	-	TRBJ1-2	TGTGCCACCAGCAGCCCCCGGGACAGGGGAGACTATGGCTACACCTTC	CATSSPRDRGDYGYTF
-	TRBV5-1	-	TRBJ1-6	TGCGCCAGCCGGGAGACGGTTATTAATAATTCACCCCTCCACTTT	CASRETVINNSPLHF
TRBD2	TRBV7-2	-	TRBJ2-1	TGTGCCAGCAGCACGGGACTACTACGACTCGACAATGAGCAGTTCTTC	CASSTGLLRLDNEQFF
-	TRBV6-5	-	TRBJ2-3	TGTGCCAGCCAATCCTCCCTCAAGCGCGCAGATACGCAGTATTTT	CASQSSLKRADTQYF
-	TRBV2	-	TRBJ1-2	TGTGCCAGCAGTCCCTTAAACGGGGGTCCTAACTATGGCTACACCTTC	CASSPLNGGPNYGYTF
-	TRBV7-2	-	TRBJ1-4	TGTGCCAGCAGCCAAGCGGGGACCGTTAATGAAAAACTGTTTTTT	CASSQAGTVNEKLFF
-	TRBV5-1	-	TRBJ2-2	TGCGCCAGCAGCCCACAGGGAAGGGCAAACACCGGGGAGCTGTTTTTT	CASSPQGRANTGELFF
-	TRBV4-1	-	TRBJ2-1	TGCGCCAGCAGCCAAGAGCGGGTTTCCTACAATGAGCAGTTCTTC	CASSQERVSYNEQFF
-	TRBV19	-	TRBJ2-5	TGTGCCAGTAGTATAGGCAGTCAAGAGACCCAGTACTTC	CASSIGSQETQYF
-	TRBV3-1/TRBV3-2	-	TRBJ2-6	TGTGCCAGCAGCCCACGGAGGGGCCTGAGTCCCTCTGGGGCCAACGTCCTGACTTTC	CASSPRRGLSPSGANVLTF
-	TRBV6-2/TRBV6-3	-	TRBJ1-2	TGTGCCAGCAGTTACGATTCAGGGCCCTATGGCTACACCTTC	CASSYDSGPYGYTF
TRBD1	TRBV7-9	-	TRBJ2-2	TGTGCCAGCAGCTTAGTTTCGCCAGGGGGCCACACCGGGGAGCTGTTTTTT	CASSLVSPGGHTGELFF
TRBD1	TRBV15	-	TRBJ2-7	TGTGCCACCAGCAGAGATAGGGGGCGCGAGCAGTACTTC	CATSRDRGREQYF
-	TRBV25-1	few	TRBJ2-7	TGTGCCAGCAGAAGCGACGCCGCGTCGAACGAGCAGTACTTC	CASRSDAASNEQYF
TRBD1	TRBV3-1/TRBV3-2	-	TRBJ1-4	TGTGCCAGCAACCTTGACAGGGAAAATGAAAAACTGTTTTTT	CASNLDRENEKLFF
TRBD1	TRBV5-1	few	TRBJ1-4	TGCGCCAGCAGGACGGCGGACAGGGGCAGCGAAAAACTGTTTTTT	CASRTADRGSEKLFF
-	TRBV7-9	-	TRBJ1-1	TGTGCCAGCAGCTTGGCGACGGGGGAGCGAGCTTTCTTT	CASSLATGERAFF
TRBD2	TRBV4-1	-	TRBJ2-1	TGCGCCAGCAGCCAAGCCGGACTAGCGGGGATCTCCTACAATGAGCAGTTCTTC	CASSQAGLAGISYNEQFF
-	TRBV6-6	-	TRBJ2-3	TGTGCCAGCAGTCTCGGACTCCGGGGCACAGATACGCAGTATTTT	CASSLGLRGTDTQYF
-	TRBV19	-	TRBJ2-3	TGTGCCAGTAGTATAGGGGGACTTACAGATACGCAGTATTTT	CASSIGGLTDTQYF
TRBD1	TRBV4-1	-	TRBJ1-2	TGCGCCAGCAGCCGAGGAGGACAGGGAATCGGTGCCTCGTATGGCTACACCTTC	CASSRGGQGIGASYGYTF
TRBD2	TRBV29-1	-	TRBJ2-7	TGCAGCGTTATGACTAGCGGGGGAAGGGAGCAGTACTTC	CSVMTSGGREQYF
-	TRBV7-9	-	TRBJ1-6	TGTGCCAGCAGCTTAGCGGGACAATATAATTCACCCCTCCACTTT	CASSLAGQYNSPLHF
TRBD1	TRBV5-5	-	TRBJ2-7	TGTGCCAGCAGCTTTTCGGGACAGGGGTCCTACGAGCAGTACTTC	CASSFSGQGSYEQYF
-	TRBV7-3	once	TRBJ1-3	TGTGCCAGCAGCTTAACCCGGACACTCGGAAACACCATATATTTT	CASSLTRTLGNTIYF
-	TRBV4-1	-	TRBJ1-5	TGCGCCAGCAGCCAAATCGATAGCGATCAGCCCCAGCATTTT	CASSQIDSDQPQHF
-	TRBV5-1	once	TRBJ2-5	TGCGCCAGCAGCTTGCAAGGGGCAGAAGAGACCCAGTACTTC	CASSLQGAEETQYF
TRBD2	TRBV4-3	-	TRBJ2-1	TGCGCCAGCAGCCAAGATCGCGGGGGCAATGAGCAGTTCTTC	CASSQDRGGNEQFF
-	TRBV9	-	TRBJ2-5	TGTGCCAGCAGCGTAAATACAGGGAAAGAGACCCAGTACTTC	CASSVNTGKETQYF
TRBD1	TRBV24-1	few	TRBJ1-2	TGTGCCACCATGGTAACAGGGGGGTCCTATGGCTACACCTTC	CATMVTGGSYGYTF
TRBD2	TRBV27	-	TRBJ2-7	TGTGCCAGCAGTGGGGGGGTAGGCTACGAGCAGTACTTC	CASSGGVGYEQYF
-	TRBV20-1	once	TRBJ2-7	TGCAGTGCTAAGGGGGCGGGAGAGCAGTACTTC	CSAKGAGEQYF
-	TRBV6-5	-	TRBJ1-2	TGTGCCAGCAGTTACAGGGGAAGGAGCTATGGCTACACCTTC	CASSYRGRSYGYTF
TRBD2	TRBV7-2	-	TRBJ2-7	TGTGCCAGCAGCTTAGGGGTGAGGCGGGGGAGCTCCTACGAGCAGTACTTC	CASSLGVRRGSSYEQYF
-	TRBV30	-	TRBJ1-3	TGTGCCTGGCGGGATCGGCCTGGAAACACCATATATTTT	CAWRDRPGNTIYF
-	TRBV5-4	few	TRBJ2-3	TGTGCCAGCAGCTTGGAGGACTTTATTTATTTT	CASSLEDFIYF
-	TRBV7-2	-	TRBJ1-3	TGTGCCAGCAGCTTAAGGAGAGACTCTGGAAACACCATATATTTT	CASSLRRDSGNTIYF
TRBD2	TRBV4-2	-	TRBJ2-7	TGTGCCAGCAGCCAAGTCGTAGCGGGGACCGAGCAGTACTTC	CASSQVVAGTEQYF
-	TRBV4-3	-	TRBJ1-1	TGCGCCAGCAGCCAAAAACGAGGAGGCCTCACTGAAGCTTTCTTT	CASSQKRGGLTEAFF
TRBD1	TRBV11-2	few	TRBJ2-7	TGTGCCAGCAGCTCCCGGACAGGGTTCTCCTACGAGCAGTACTTC	CASSSRTGFSYEQYF
-	TRBV10-3	-	TRBJ2-1	TGTGCCGCCCTGAGTAGCTCCTACAATGAGCAGTTCTTC	CAALSSSYNEQFF
TRBD2	TRBV6-1	medium-sized	TRBJ2-7	TGTGCCAGCAGTGAGTCAGCTAGCGGGGGCACCTCCTACGAGCAGTACTTC	CASSESASGGTSYEQYF
-	TRBV6-2/TRBV6-3	-	TRBJ2-1	TGTGCCAGCAGTTACTCACAGGTACAGTTCTTC	CASSYSQVQFF
-	TRBV7-3	once	TRBJ2-2	TGTGCCAGCAGCCGTCTCGGGGGGCGAGCCACCGGGGAGCTGTTTTTT	CASSRLGGRATGELFF
TRBD2	TRBV7-2	once	TRBJ2-3	TGTGCCAGCAGCTTAGGCGGGGGGGCGACAGATACGCAGTATTTT	CASSLGGGATDTQYF
-	TRBV7-9	-	TRBJ1-5	TGTGCCAGCAGCTTAGTGGGGCTCCATCAGCCCCAGCATTTT	CASSLVGLHQPQHF